These 31 T cell receptor beta chains were sequenced from one sample in a study of T cell repertoires in cytomegalovirus infection. TCRdb called the reads again in MiXCR, with one record for every CDR3 protein. In the table there are about 100,000 distinct CDR3 sequences, more than 20% of which are singletons. The specimen sequenced was CD8+ T cells from PBMCs. The origin of the receptors is a human donor in good health (CMV status not recorded). Some clones in this sample may be carry-over from other donors' samples.

This clonotype was observed a handful of times. The genes are TRBV6-1 and TRBJ2-1; the D gene is possibly TRBD2 (5 bases). The V gene's germline CDR1 is MNHNS and CDR2 SASEGT. The CDR3 covers 15 residues. V was clipped by 6 bases and J by 5 bases, with 17 bases between them. CDR3 DNA sequence: TGTGCCAGCAGACCTCGGAGAGGGAACCACAATGAGCAGTTCTTC. It encodes CASRPRRGNHNEQFF.

In this sample, this clonotype turned up many times. This chain links TRBV7-2 with TRBJ2-7, with 9 bases aligning to TRBD2. Germline CDR1 is SGHTA and CDR2 is FQGNSA. The CDR3 extends over 14 amino acids. With 2 bases clipped from V and 5 bases from J, the junction kept 4 bases outside the gene matches. CDR3 in amino acids: CASSLTTSGHEQYF. In nucleotides, the CDR3 is TGTGCCAGCAGCTTAACGACTAGCGGTCACGAGCAGTACTTC.

The chain carries TRBV7-4 and TRBJ2-7; D gene uncertain. CDR3 length: 16 residues. Trimming cost V 5 bases and J 4 bases, with 21 bases left between them. Per germline, CDR1 SGHVT and CDR2 SQSDAQ. The CDR3 sequence is CASSLPRSAVSYEQYF. The DNA for the CDR3 is TGTGCCAGCAGCCTTCCTCGGTCCGCAGTGTCGTACGAGCAGTACTTC.

This clonotype appeared a few times. V and J are TRBV29-1 and TRBJ1-2, with a weak D call TRBD1 (5 bases). The V end lost 4 bases, the J end lost 0 bases, and 21 bases lay between the germline ends. Germline CDR1 reads SQVTM; CDR2 reads ANQGSEA. This CDR3 spans 17 amino acids. The CDR3 sequence: CSVGGVGTKGANYGYTF. The CDR3 DNA reads as TGCAGCGTTGGGGGCGTGGGGACGAAAGGAGCTAACTATGGCTACACCTTC.

This clonotype has just a few counts. The chain employs TRBV19 and TRBJ2-1, with 8 bases lining up with TRBD2. The junction had 9 bases not matched to a gene; V was cut back by 5 bases and J by 6 bases. The CDR3 sequence is 15 residues long. Germline values: CDR1 LNHDA, CDR2 SQIVND (reference sequence). Here the CDR3 DNA reads TGTGCCAGTAGTCCAAGCGGGGGCGCCGGCAATGAGCAGTTCTTC. It specifies CASSPSGGAGNEQFF.

The J gene is TRBJ2-3, the V gene TRBV11-2, with 7 bases that match TRBD1. Germline V gene sequence: CDR1 SGHAT, CDR2 FQNNGV. The V gene end was trimmed by 2 bases and the J gene end by 0 bases; junction bases not matched to a gene: 14. The CDR3 consists of 19 residues. The CDR3 is CASSLPPGQPRVSTDTQYF. For the CDR3, the DNA is TGTGCCAGCAGCTTACCCCCGGGACAGCCGCGAGTTAGCACAGATACGCAGTATTTT.

This clonotype was counted a few times. The chain is built from TRBV20-1 and TRBJ2-5; D is unresolved. Trimming cost V 3 bases and J 0 bases, with 11 bases left between them. There are 14 residues in the CDR3. Per germline, CDR1 DFQATT and CDR2 SNEGSKA (reference sequence). CDR3 in amino acids: CSASALADQETQYF. DNA of the CDR3: TGCAGTGCTAGTGCTTTGGCAGACCAAGAGACCCAGTACTTC.

On this clonotype: Being one base from a much bigger clone, this may be a read error. DNA of the CDR3: TGTGCCAGCAGCTGGACAGCTATGGGGTCCGTGGAGCTGTTTTTT. Encoded protein: CASSWTAMGSVELFF. The chain employs TRBV7-6 and TRBJ2-2; D might be TRBD1 (6 bases). This CDR3 has 15 amino acids. Trimming took 4 bases from V and 10 from J, leaving 19 bases between them. CDR1 and CDR2 (germline): SGHVS, FNYEAQ.

The chain uses TRBV7-9 and TRBJ2-1; 9 bases fit TRBD1. This CDR3 has 15 amino acids. Germline lookup yields CDR1 SEHNR and CDR2 FQNEAQ (reference sequence). After removal of 3 bases from V and 4 bases from J, the junction contained 4 bases not matched to a gene. CDR3 nucleotides: TGTGCCAGCAGCTTGGGACAGGGTGAATACAATGAGCAGTTCTTC. Protein product: CASSLGQGEYNEQFF.

This clonotype was recorded many times. The chain links TRBV7-9 to TRBJ2-5; no firm D call. Trimming cost V 0 bases and J 2 bases, with 10 bases left between them. Germline CDR1 SEHNR, CDR2 FQNEAQ (reference sequence). The CDR3 totals 15 residues. The CDR3 region is CASSLAPQLQETQYF. DNA of the CDR3: TGTGCCAGCAGCTTAGCCCCCCAACTTCAAGAGACCCAGTACTTC.

This clonotype was detected only a few times. The chain joins TRBV14 to TRBJ2-7; D perhaps matches TRBD2 (6 bases). Trimming took off 3 bases at V and 0 bases at J, with 15 bases between the two ends. Germline V gene data show CDR1 as SGHDN and CDR2 as FVKESK. The CDR3 extends over 16 amino acids. CDR3 DNA sequence: TGTGCCAGCAGCCAGGATAGCGGTATGAGCTCCTACGAGCAGTACTTC. This translates into CASSQDSGMSSYEQYF.

This clonotype occurred a few times. The CDR3 coding sequence is TGTGCCAGCAGCGCAGCTAGCGGGAGCGATGAGCAGTTCTTC. The encoded protein is CASSAASGSDEQFF. The chain joins TRBV5-4 to TRBJ2-1, with TRBD2 matching over 10 bases. Germline assignment: CDR1 SGHNT and CDR2 YYREEE (reference sequence). The V gene end was trimmed by 4 bases and the J gene end by 8 bases; junction bases not matched to a gene: 6. CDR3 length equals 14 residues.

In its sample, this clonotype was seen a few times. The chain recombines TRBV28 with TRBJ2-7; D is unresolved. Trimming left V 4 bases short and J 3 bases short, with 7 bases between. Germline V gene lookup returns CDR1 MDHEN and CDR2 SYDVKM. The CDR3 sequence is 12 residues long. CDR3 sequence: CASSSDLYEQYF. The CDR3 bases are TGTGCCAGCAGTTCGGACCTCTACGAGCAGTACTTC.

J is TRBJ1-6 and V is TRBV12-3 or TRBV12-4; no definite D call. V was cut by 5 bases and J by 6 bases, with 8 bases left in between. CDR3 length: 13 residues. In DNA form, the CDR3 reads TGTGCCAGCAGTCTCGCTAGTAATTCACCCCTCCACTTT. It codes for CASSLASNSPLHF.

CDR3 sequence: CASSVGGGRGEQYF. The CDR3 DNA reads TGTGCCAGCAGCGTAGGAGGGGGAAGGGGCGAGCAGTACTTC. The genes are TRBV9 and TRBJ2-7, with D possibly being TRBD1 (6 bases). CDR3 length: 14 amino acids. V was shortened by 0 bases and J by 6 bases, with 13 bases between the two germline ends. Germline loops: CDR1 SGDLS, CDR2 YYNGEE.

This clonotype was counted a few times. V usage is TRBV15 and J usage is TRBJ2-1; 7 bases match TRBD2. Trimming removed 0 bases from V and 6 bases from J; junction bases left unmatched: 8. The germline gives CDR1 LNHNV, CDR2 YYDKDF (reference sequence). The CDR3 length is 16 residues. The CDR3 region has the DNA TGTGCCACCAGCAGAGAATGGACTAGTGGGGGCAATGAGCAGTTCTTC. Its protein product is CATSREWTSGGNEQFF.

The chain has TRBV29-1 and TRBJ2-2; 7 nucleotides align to TRBD2. This CDR3 has 12 amino acids. V dropped 6 bases and J dropped 6; count of bases not matched to a gene: 4. Germline V gene lookup returns CDR1 SQVTM and CDR2 ANQGSEA. The CDR3 protein is CSVQAGPGELFF. The CDR3 coding sequence is TGCAGCGTGCAAGCGGGACCCGGGGAGCTGTTTTTT.

This clonotype has only a few counts. The chain has TRBV11-2 and TRBJ2-2; 14 positions match TRBD2. V gave up 4 bases and J gave up 5 bases; unmatched junction bases: 9. The CDR3 length is 18 residues. Germline assignment: CDR1 SGHAT and CDR2 FQNNGV. The CDR3 protein is CASSSGLAGALITGELFF. The DNA for the CDR3 is TGTGCCAGCAGCTCGGGACTAGCGGGAGCCTTAATTACCGGGGAGCTGTTTTTT.

CDR3 nucleotide sequence: TGTGCCAGCAGCTTAGAAGGGGGGGGGAGCACAGATACGCAGTATTTT. This codes for CASSLEGGGSTDTQYF. The chain is built from TRBV7-2 and TRBJ2-3; maybe TRBD2 (7 bases). The germline V gene has CDR1 SGHTA and CDR2 FQGNSA. This CDR3 has 16 amino acids. V lost 1 base and J 0 bases, leaving 11 bases between the germline ends.

This clonotype was picked up a small number of times. V and J are TRBV14 and TRBJ2-3; tentatively, D is TRBD1 (5 bases). V was pared by 4 bases and J by 5 bases, with 7 bases between. The germline V gene has CDR1 SGHDN and CDR2 FVKESK. The CDR3 length is 12 residues. CDR3 region: CASSPQGDTQYF. The CDR3 nucleotides are TGTGCCAGCAGCCCCCAGGGAGATACGCAGTATTTT.

The sample holds a few counts of this clonotype. The CDR3 DNA follows: TGTGCCAGCAGCCCCCCGGTCTACACTGAAGCTTTCTTT. Translating it yields CASSPPVYTEAFF. This rearrangement joins TRBV7-9 to TRBJ1-1, with D uncertain. Looked up from germline, CDR1 is SEHNR and CDR2 is FQNEAQ (reference sequence). With 5 bases removed from V and 3 bases from J, the gap between germline ends came to 10 bases. CDR3 length equals 13 residues.

Only a few counts were recorded for this clonotype. This rearrangement joins TRBV6-2 or TRBV6-3 to TRBJ2-1; D might be TRBD1 or TRBD2, each matching 5 bases. The V gene lost 6 bases and the J gene lost 0 bases, with 21 bases spanning the gap. Germline V gene data show CDR1 as MNHEY and CDR2 as SVGEGT. The CDR3 runs 18 residues. This chain's CDR3 is CASSTGTPVGRSYNEQFF. DNA for the CDR3: TGTGCCAGCAGCACCGGGACCCCGGTGGGACGCTCCTACAATGAGCAGTTCTTC.

This clonotype has more than one count but fewer than ten. This chain joins TRBV6-2 or TRBV6-3 and TRBJ2-7; D is ambiguous. V gave up 6 bases and J gave up 1 base, with 1 base separating them. Germline V lookup: CDR1 MNHEY, CDR2 SVGEGT. The length of the CDR3 is 10 residues. CDR3 residues: CASRSYEQYF. For the CDR3, the DNA is TGTGCCAGCAGATCCTACGAGCAGTACTTC.

J is TRBJ2-1 and V is TRBV4-3, with D perhaps matching TRBD2 (7 bases). Germline V lookup: CDR1 LGHNA, CDR2 YSLEER. The CDR3 runs 15 residues. V lost 0 bases and J lost 8, with 14 bases in between. The CDR3 coding sequence is TGCGCCAGCAGCCAAGATAGGGGGGGAGCGGATGAGCAGTTCTTC. Amino acid sequence: CASSQDRGGADEQFF.

This clonotype was detected a few times. The CDR3 reads CASSLTGTEQPQHF. In DNA, the CDR3 is TGTGCCAGCAGCTTAACAGGGACGGAGCAGCCCCAGCATTTT. The chain combines TRBV7-9 with TRBJ1-5; tentative D call: TRBD1 (6 bases). This CDR3 spans 14 amino acids. Germline CDR1 SEHNR, CDR2 FQNEAQ (reference sequence). The V and J ends lost 2 bases and 7 bases respectively, with 12 bases between them.

The chain has TRBV3-1 and TRBJ2-3; D possibly corresponds to TRBD2 (5 bases). CDR1 is LGHDT and CDR2 is YNNKEL in the germline V gene (reference sequence). V lost 1 base, J lost 1 base, and 15 bases lay in between. This CDR3 contains 17 residues. The CDR3 coding sequence is TGTGCCAGCAGCCAAGTCCGCCGAGAGGGAGGCACAGATACGCAGTATTTT. Its protein product is CASSQVRREGGTDTQYF.

Regarding this clonotype: At one end the junction does not follow the germline gene, possibly because of a read error. This chain connects TRBV27 to TRBJ2-1; possible D gene TRBD2, 6 bases. Germline values: CDR1 MNHEY, CDR2 SMNVEV (reference sequence). This CDR3 comprises 15 residues. The DNA for the CDR3 is TGTGCCAGCAATTTAGCGGAGGGCTGGGGGAATGAGCAGTTCTTC. It is translated as CASNLAEGWGNEQFF.

This clonotype was seen many times. V usage is TRBV6-1 and J usage is TRBJ1-5; TRBD1 might be the D (5 bases). The CDR3 is made up of 16 amino acids. The germline V gene has CDR1 MNHNS and CDR2 SASEGT. Trimming cost V 8 bases and J 1 base, with 18 bases left between them. In DNA, the CDR3 is TGTGCCAGCGACCCCTTTGGGGCAGCAAGCAATCAGCCCCAGCATTTT. This codes for CASDPFGAASNQPQHF.

There are many counts of this clonotype. The gene calls are TRBV7-7 and TRBJ2-1; TRBD1 matches at 7 bases. J gave up 2 bases and V 2 bases, and 3 bases lay outside the gene matches. CDR1 and CDR2 from the germline V gene are SSHAT and FNYEAQ (reference sequence). The CDR3 covers 15 residues. CDR3 residues: CASSLRDSPYNEQFF. The CDR3 nucleotides are TGTGCCAGCAGCTTAAGGGACAGCCCCTACAATGAGCAGTTCTTC.

This clonotype has more than one count but fewer than ten. J is TRBJ2-5 and V is TRBV6-6, with 8 nucleotides matching TRBD1. This CDR3 is built from 19 residues. The germline CDR1 and CDR2 sequences are MNHNY and SVGAGI (reference sequence). The junction had 13 bases not matched to a gene; V was cut back by 0 bases and J by 1 base. CDR3 region: CASSYSSSGQARPQETQYF. DNA for the CDR3: TGTGCCAGCAGTTACTCGTCCTCGGGACAGGCTAGACCCCAAGAGACCCAGTACTTC.

The sample holds a few counts of this clonotype. The V call is TRBV6-2 or TRBV6-3, the J call TRBJ2-3; the D gene could be TRBD1 or TRBD2 (5 bases each). The CDR3 loop spans 14 amino acids. Trimming pared 3 bases from V and 0 bases from J, leaving 7 bases between. Germline V gene data show CDR1 as MNHEY and CDR2 as SVGEGT. The CDR3 reads CASSYGGSTDTQYF. CDR3 DNA sequence: TGTGCCAGCAGTTATGGGGGAAGCACAGATACGCAGTATTTT.